This is a list of T cell receptor beta chains from one sample in a study of blood T cells in healthy people across ages. TCRdb called the 5' RACE reads again in MiXCR, with one record for every CDR3 protein. Of about 510,000 distinct CDR3 sequences in the sample, roughly a quarter were seen once. The sample also formed part of further work on T cells of mothers and their children.

The sequenced sample consisted of blood. Receptor source: a boy younger than 10 in good health. Each CDR3 is given with its conserved first and last residue. The order of the fields is D gene, V gene, J gene, clone size, CDR3 protein, CDR3 DNA. A D gene is named only where the DNA matches it firmly. The listing skips clone size in some rows; elsewhere it reads once, few, many or a size class.

.,TRBV6-1,TRBJ1-5,.,CASSDPFLIPGPLNQPQHF,TGTGCTAGCAGTGATCCCTTTTTAATACCGGGACCTCTTAATCAGCCCCAGCATTTT
.,TRBV12-3/TRBV12-4,TRBJ1-5,.,CASRGTGLGNQPQHF,TGTGCCAGCAGGGGAACGGGGCTTGGCAATCAGCCCCAGCATTTT
TRBD1,TRBV12-3/TRBV12-4,TRBJ1-2,few,CASSRDSQIYGHTF,TGTGCCAGCAGCCGGGACAGCCAAATCTATGGCCACACCTTC
TRBD2,TRBV2,TRBJ2-4,.,CASSWTSGRLAKNIQYF,TGTGCCAGCAGTTGGACTAGCGGTCGTTTAGCCAAAAACATTCAGTACTTC
.,TRBV6-4,TRBJ2-1,.,CASSDSPGRSEQFF,TGTGCCAGCAGTGACTCCCCAGGGCGTAGTGAGCAGTTCTTC
.,TRBV9,TRBJ2-3,few,CASSVGPSTDTQYF,TGTGCCAGCAGCGTAGGCCCCAGCACAGATACGCAGTATTTT
TRBD2,TRBV12-3/TRBV12-4,TRBJ2-5,few,CASSLTSGGYQETQYF,TGTGCCAGCAGTTTAACGAGCGGGGGGTACCAAGAGACCCAGTACTTC
TRBD2,TRBV10-3,TRBJ2-5,many,CAIKRTSGEETQYF,TGTGCCATCAAACGGACTAGCGGGGAAGAGACCCAGTACTTC
TRBD1,TRBV6-5,TRBJ2-2,few,CASPGTGNTGELFF,TGTGCCAGCCCCGGGACAGGCAACACCGGGGAGCTGTTTTTT
TRBD2,TRBV19,TRBJ2-2,few,CASTRLARGRNTGELFF,TGTGCCAGTACAAGACTAGCGAGGGGCCGCAACACCGGGGAGCTGTTTTTT
.,TRBV13,TRBJ2-5,few,CASSLRVAGETQYF,TGTGCCAGCAGCCTCAGAGTAGCTGGTGAGACCCAGTACTTC
TRBD1,TRBV20-1,TRBJ2-5,few,CSVNPGTVPKETQYF,TGCAGTGTCAACCCTGGGACAGTGCCTAAAGAGACCCAGTACTTC
TRBD1,TRBV19,TRBJ2-2,.,CASASPGTDNTGELFF,TGTGCCAGTGCTTCCCCCGGGACAGACAACACCGGGGAGCTGTTTTTT
.,TRBV5-1,TRBJ2-3,.,CASSSRTLTSTDTQYF,TGCGCCAGCAGCTCCAGGACTCTCACTAGCACAGATACGCAGTATTTT
.,TRBV10-1,TRBJ2-3,.,CASSDTSARTDTQYF,TGCGCCAGCAGTGATACCAGCGCCCGCACAGATACGCAGTATTTT
.,TRBV3-1,TRBJ2-5,.,CASSQKGHLRETQYF,TGTGCCAGCAGCCAAAAGGGTCATCTTCGAGAGACCCAGTACTTC
.,TRBV7-3,TRBJ1-1,.,CASSRDMGTEAFF,TGTGCCAGCAGCCGGGACATGGGGACTGAAGCTTTCTTT
.,TRBV4-1,TRBJ1-4,.,CASSQGNVEDEKLFF,TGCGCCAGCAGCCAAGGGAACGTGGAGGATGAAAAACTGTTTTTT
TRBD2,TRBV20-1,TRBJ2-3,.,CSASGLAEISTDTQYF,TGCAGTGCTAGCGGTCTAGCGGAGATTAGCACAGATACGCAGTATTTT
.,TRBV12-3/TRBV12-4,TRBJ2-6,.,CASRPTSGANVLTF,TGTGCCAGCAGACCGACTTCTGGGGCCAACGTCCTGACTTTC
TRBD2,TRBV9,TRBJ2-5,few,CASSVLGILGGRETQYF,TGTGCCAGCAGCGTCCTAGGTATCCTGGGCGGGAGGGAGACCCAGTACTTC
TRBD2,TRBV4-3,TRBJ2-1,few,CASSQEVAGALDEQFF,TGCGCCAGCAGCCAGGAAGTAGCGGGAGCTCTCGATGAGCAGTTCTTC
TRBD2,TRBV7-3,TRBJ2-3,.,CASSPGLAGITDTQYF,TGTGCCAGCAGCCCCGGACTAGCGGGAATCACAGATACGCAGTATTTT